The next 20 T cell receptor beta chains were all read from a single sample in a study of blood T cell repertoires in COVID-19. Sequencing used immunoSEQ multiplex PCR; TCRdb keeps in-frame clones, though not all of them. The sample holds around 190,000 clones, more than 85% seen once. Sequencing was performed on peripheral blood. Receptors originate from a man aged 25-40 years with acute or convalescent COVID-19.

A single count supports this clone. The chain carries TRBV6-5 and TRBJ1-2; 9 bases fit TRBD1. J lost 6 bases, V lost 6 bases, and 5 bases had no gene match. The CDR3 covers 13 residues. Germline V lookup: CDR1 MNHEY, CDR2 SVGAGI. CDR3 region: CASRRTGADGYTF. The CDR3 DNA reads as TGTGCCAGCAGGAGGACAGGGGCCGATGGCTACACCTTC.

The CDR3 DNA follows: TGTGCCAGCAGCCCCGGGACAGTGAACACCGGGGAGCTGTTTTTT. As protein: CASSPGTVNTGELFF. The chain couples TRBV11-3 to TRBJ2-2; 7 nucleotides line up with TRBD1. CDR1 is SGHNT, CDR2 YENEEA, per germline. V shed 5 bases and J 1 base; nucleotides not matched to a gene: 4. This CDR3 contains 15 residues. The variable domain in full, completed from reference TRBV11-3 and TRBJ2-2, reads EAGVVQSPRYKIIEKKQPVAFWCNPISGHNTLYWYLQNLGQGPELLIRYENEEAVDDSQLPKDRFSAERLKGVDSTLKIQPAELGDSAVYLCASSPGTVNTGELFFGEGSRLTVL.

This sequence joins TRBV7-9 and TRBJ1-3; TRBD1 might be the D (6 bases). Germline loops: CDR1 SEHNR, CDR2 FQNEAQ (reference sequence). V lost 5 bases, J lost 0 bases, and 11 bases lay in between. The CDR3 sequence is 15 residues long. The CDR3: CASSLLQGSGNTIYF. CDR3 DNA sequence: TGTGCCAGCAGCCTCCTACAGGGCTCTGGAAACACCATATATTTT.

As for this clone: This same CDR3 is encoded by further DNA sequences in the sample. This chain connects TRBV30 to TRBJ2-7; D is ambiguous. Trimming stripped 1 base from V and 4 bases from J, with 5 bases between. Per the germline V gene, CDR1 is GTSNPN and CDR2 is SVGIG (reference sequence). The length of the CDR3 is 11 residues. The CDR3 DNA is TGTGCCTGGAGTGCGGTTTACGAGCAGTACTTC. Translated, it gives CAWSAVYEQYF.

The rearrangement links TRBV27 to TRBJ1-6, with a tentative D call TRBD1 (5 bases). Germline CDR1 reads MNHEY; CDR2 reads SMNVEV (reference sequence). The germline V and J ends were trimmed by 11 bases and 10 bases, with 21 bases remaining between them. This CDR3 spans 14 amino acids. The CDR3 spells CAPPKEAGNSPLHF. CDR3 nucleotides: TGTGCCCCCCCCAAAGAGGCAGGGAACTCACCCCTCCACTTT.

The rearrangement links TRBV5-6 to TRBJ2-5; D possibly corresponds to TRBD1 (6 bases). The V gene lost 5 bases and the J gene lost 5 bases, with 16 bases spanning the gap. The CDR3 consists of 14 residues. Germline lookup yields CDR1 SGHDT and CDR2 YYEEEE. For the CDR3, the DNA is TGTGCCAGCAGTGAACTACAGGGCGGGGAGACCCAGTACTTC. Translating gives CASSELQGGETQYF. Based on the CDR3 plus reference TRBV5-6 and TRBJ2-5, the full variable domain is DAGVTQSPTHLIKTRGQQVTLRCSPKSGHDTVSWYQQALGQGPQFIFQYYEEEERQRGNFPDRFSGHQFPNYSSELNVNALLLGDSALYLCASSELQGGETQYFGPGTRLLVL.

The chain recombines TRBV28 with TRBJ1-3, with D possibly matching TRBD1 (6 bases). V lost 6 bases and J 3 bases, leaving 15 bases between the germline ends. Germline CDR1 reads MDHEN; CDR2 reads SYDVKM. The CDR3 is made up of 15 amino acids. CDR3 sequence: CASSTSGARGNTIYF. DNA for the CDR3: TGTGCCAGCAGCACATCAGGGGCTCGTGGAAACACCATATATTTT.

This chain uses TRBV5-5 with TRBJ2-5; perhaps TRBD2 as D (5 bases). The CDR3 covers 15 residues. Looked up from germline, CDR1 is SGHKS and CDR2 is YYEKEE (reference sequence). Trimming removed 6 bases at V and 4 bases at J, with 19 bases between. CDR3 sequence reads: CASNLSPLAGETQYF. DNA of the CDR3: TGTGCCAGCAACCTTTCCCCTCTGGCGGGAGAGACCCAGTACTTC.

V is TRBV7-2 and J is TRBJ2-7, with TRBD1 matching 7 bases. J gave up 4 bases and V 3 bases, and 3 bases lay outside the gene matches. CDR3 length: 13 residues. CDR1 is SGHTA and CDR2 is FQGNSA in the germline V gene. CDR3 nucleotide sequence: TGTGCCAGCAGCTTCAAACAGGGGTACGAGCAGTACTTC. It specifies CASSFKQGYEQYF.

The chain joins TRBV19 to TRBJ2-7; the match to TRBD1 covers 9 bases. Germline V gives CDR1 LNHDA, CDR2 SQIVND (reference sequence). The CDR3 is made up of 14 amino acids. V trimming: 5 bases; J trimming: 4 bases; junction bases outside the gene matches: 6. CDR3 region: CASSQNRGQYEQYF. The DNA of the CDR3 is TGTGCCAGTAGTCAAAACAGGGGGCAGTACGAGCAGTACTTC.

The chain uses TRBV28 and TRBJ2-1, with a weak D call TRBD1 (6 bases). The V gene lost 3 bases and the J gene lost 13 bases, with 13 bases spanning the gap. CDR3 length equals 12 residues. Germline values: CDR1 MDHEN, CDR2 SYDVKM. The CDR3 sequence is CASSLEAGEQFF. The CDR3 nucleotides are TGTGCCAGCAGTTTGGAGGCAGGGGAACAGTTCTTC. Full variable domain (rest looked up from reference TRBV28 and TRBJ2-1): DVKVTQSSRYLVKRTGEKVFLECVQDMDHENMFWYRQDPGLGLRLIYFSYDVKMKEKGDIPEGYSVSREKKERFSLILESASTNQTSMYLCASSLEAGEQFFGPGTRLTVL.

The chain links TRBV4-1 to TRBJ1-5, with 7 bases fitting TRBD1. The trim removed 0 bases at V and 5 bases at J, leaving 4 bases unmatched. CDR1 is MGHRA, CDR2 YSYEKL, per germline. The CDR3 sequence is 15 residues long. This CDR3 is CASSQDGTAYQPQHF. Written as DNA, the CDR3 is TGCGCCAGCAGCCAAGACGGGACAGCCTATCAGCCCCAGCATTTT.

The chain has TRBV7-3 and TRBJ2-1; 14 bases are shared with TRBD2. Trimming removed 5 bases from V and 7 bases from J; junction bases left unmatched: 4. Germline-derived CDR1 and CDR2 are SGHTA and FQGTGA. CDR3 size: 15 residues. This chain's CDR3 is CASSPGTSGSNEQFF. CDR3 sequence (DNA): TGTGCCAGCAGCCCCGGGACTAGCGGGAGTAATGAGCAGTTCTTC.

The chain uses TRBV5-1 and TRBJ1-2, with D possibly being TRBD1 (5 bases). This CDR3 contains 12 residues. Germline V gene sequence: CDR1 SGHRS, CDR2 YFSETQ. Trimming stripped 2 bases from V and 5 bases from J, with 7 bases between. The CDR3 spells CASSFRQYGYTF. The DNA of the CDR3 is TGCGCCAGCAGCTTCCGACAGTATGGCTACACCTTC.

The chain recombines TRBV19 with TRBJ1-1; D remains ambiguous. Germline CDR1 LNHDA, CDR2 SQIVND (reference sequence). Trimming pared 3 bases from V and 1 base from J, leaving 9 bases between. This CDR3 spans 14 amino acids. The CDR3 here is CASSMIGRNTEAFF. For the CDR3, the DNA is TGTGCCAGTAGTATGATCGGGAGGAACACTGAAGCTTTCTTT.

The chain combines TRBV4-2 with TRBJ1-6; TRBD1 aligns across 11 bases. From germline, CDR1 is LGHNA and CDR2 YNFKEQ. Unmatched junction bases numbered 5, after V lost 4 bases and J lost 9 bases. This CDR3 is 15 amino acids long. The CDR3 spells CASSPGQGAGSPLHF. The CDR3 DNA reads TGTGCCAGCAGCCCCGGACAGGGGGCCGGTTCACCCCTCCACTTT.

V and J are TRBV4-2 and TRBJ1-2; 7 bases are a match to TRBD1. CDR1 is LGHNA, CDR2 YNFKEQ, per germline. The junction had 5 bases not matched to a gene; V was cut back by 0 bases and J by 1 base. This CDR3 is 16 amino acids long. CDR3 region: CASSQDGQESNYGYTF. CDR3 DNA sequence: TGTGCCAGCAGCCAAGACGGACAGGAGAGTAACTATGGCTACACCTTC.

The chain is built from TRBV15 and TRBJ1-2; possible D gene TRBD1, 5 bases. CDR1 is LNHNV and CDR2 is YYDKDF in the germline V gene (reference sequence). With 4 bases removed from V and 5 bases from J, the gap between germline ends came to 17 bases. The CDR3 length is 15 residues. CDR3 protein: CATSNPPSAGYGYTF. CDR3 coding DNA: TGTGCCACCAGCAATCCTCCCTCCGCAGGGTATGGCTACACCTTC. The complete variable domain, with remaining parts taken from reference TRBV15 and TRBJ1-2, reads DAMVIQNPRYQVTQFGKPVTLSCSQTLNHNVMYWYQQKSSQAPKLLFHYYDKDFNNEADTPDNFQSRRPNTSFCFLDIRSPGLGDTAMYLCATSNPPSAGYGYTFGSGTRLTVV.

V and J are TRBV15 and TRBJ2-5, with D maybe TRBD2 (5 bases). CDR1 and CDR2 (germline): LNHNV, YYDKDF (reference sequence). The CDR3 consists of 16 residues. V was clipped by 1 base and J by 0 bases, with 12 bases between them. The CDR3 region is CATSRGRWEHQETQYF. The CDR3 DNA reads TGTGCCACCAGCAGAGGTAGATGGGAGCACCAAGAGACCCAGTACTTC.

This rearrangement joins TRBV27 to TRBJ2-7, with 7 bases identical to TRBD2. The CDR3 runs 14 residues. Unmatched junction bases numbered 10, after V lost 4 bases and J lost 7 bases. Germline CDR1 and CDR2: MNHEY and SMNVEV (reference sequence). The CDR3 DNA reads TGTGCCAGCAGTTGGGGGGGGTCGGTGGGAGAGCAGTACTTC. Translated, it gives CASSWGGSVGEQYF.